Below, 13 T cell receptor beta chains from the same sample are listed, as sequenced in a study of T cell repertoires in cytomegalovirus infection. Which antigens these TCRs recognize remains unknown. A single record per CDR3 protein comes from TCRdb applying MiXCR to the reads. Among about 900,000 distinct CDR3 sequences listed, 31% were seen once. The input for sequencing was cultured CD8+ T cells from PBMCs, taken from culture after CMV antigen stimulation. The receptor source for this set is a human donor in good health (CMV status not recorded). Some clones in this sample may be carry-over from other donors' samples.

This clonotype has at least ten counts. CDR3 nucleotides: TGTGCCAGCAGCCAAACAGGGGGCATCGGTGATGAGCAGTTCTTC. Its protein is CASSQTGGIGDEQFF. This rearrangement joins TRBV4-2 to TRBJ2-1, with TRBD1 matching 9 bases. From germline, CDR1 is LGHNA and CDR2 YNFKEQ. The CDR3 is made up of 15 amino acids. Trimming took 2 bases from V and 8 from J; bases not matched to a gene: 7.

This clonotype has a count of ten or more. This chain links TRBV7-9 with TRBJ1-1; no clear D gene. In germline, CDR1 is SEHNR, CDR2 FQNEAQ (reference sequence). Trimming took off 0 bases at V and 2 bases at J, with 10 bases between the two ends. There are 15 residues in the CDR3. CDR3 sequence reads: CASSLASQINTEAFF. CDR3 nucleotides: TGTGCCAGCAGCTTAGCGTCGCAGATTAACACTGAAGCTTTCTTT.

CDR3 residues: CASSSYPGGYNSPLHF. The CDR3 nucleotides read TGTGCCAGCAGCTCCTATCCTGGGGGGTATAATTCACCCCTCCACTTT. The rearrangement uses TRBV7-6 and TRBJ1-6; the D gene is possibly TRBD1 (5 bases). Looked up from germline, CDR1 is SGHVS and CDR2 is FNYEAQ. The CDR3 has 16 amino acids. The V end lost 4 bases, the J end lost 4 bases, and 14 bases lay between the germline ends. The full variable domain, rest sourced from reference TRBV7-6 and TRBJ1-6, is GAGVSQSPRYKVTKRGQDVALRCDPISGHVSLYWYRQALGQGPEFLTYFNYEAQQDKSGLPNDRFSAERPEGSISTLTIQRTEQRDSAMYRCASSSYPGGYNSPLHFGNGTRLTVT.

Concerning this clonotype itself: A read error may be the cause here, since a much bigger clone is one base away. The J gene is TRBJ2-1, the V gene TRBV7-3; D remains unclear. V was cut by 1 base and J by 5 bases, with 21 bases left in between. Germline V CDR1 and CDR2: SGHTA, FQGTGA. CDR3 length: 18 amino acids. CDR3 coding DNA: TGTGCCAGCAGCTTAATCTGTAGCCGGGCCGGTCGCCACAATGAGCAGTTCTTC. This sequence encodes CASSLICSRAGRHNEQFF. The full variable domain, its missing parts supplied by reference TRBV7-3 and TRBJ2-1, is GAGVSQTPSNKVTEKGKYVELRCDPISGHTALYWYRQSLGQGPEFLIYFQGTGAADDSGLPNDRFFAVRPEGSVSTLKIQRTERGDSAVYLCASSLICSRAGRHNEQFFGPGTRLTVL.

The table lists this clonotype with a few counts. The chain uses TRBV5-5 and TRBJ2-1; possibly TRBD2 for D (6 bases). The CDR3 has 14 amino acids. V lost 0 bases to trimming and J lost 5 bases, with 9 bases between them. The germline V gene has CDR1 SGHKS and CDR2 YYEKEE (reference sequence). The chain's CDR3 is CASSLGWGDNEQFF. Written as DNA, the CDR3 is TGTGCCAGCAGCTTGGGGTGGGGGGACAATGAGCAGTTCTTC.

The table lists this clonotype with a few counts. This chain joins TRBV6-6 and TRBJ1-2; D is undetermined. The germline V gene has CDR1 MNHNY and CDR2 SVGAGI (reference sequence). V was cut by 7 bases and J by 10 bases, with 16 bases left in between. The CDR3 spans 12 residues. The CDR3 sequence: CASTFGPRDYTF. The CDR3 bases are TGTGCCAGCACCTTTGGCCCCAGAGACTACACCTTC.

This clonotype was detected only a few times. Compared with germline, one end of the junction differs, possibly owing to a read error. This chain uses TRBV27 with TRBJ1-2, with 7 bases lining up with TRBD1. Germline V gene lookup returns CDR1 MNHEY and CDR2 SMNVEV (reference sequence). This CDR3 contains 15 residues. The chain's CDR3 is CASSLSGAFRGGQQF. CDR3 coding DNA: TGTGCCAGCAGTTTATCGGGGGCGTTCCGAGGGGGACAGCAGTTC.

This clonotype was found a few times. This chain connects TRBV2 to TRBJ2-3, with a possible D match to TRBD1 (6 bases). Germline loops: CDR1 SNHLY, CDR2 FYNNEI. The CDR3 is 15 amino acids. Trimming cost V 10 bases and J 2 bases, with 19 bases left between them. The chain's CDR3 is CATRGYRINTDTQYF. CDR3 nucleotide sequence: TGTGCCACCAGGGGCTACCGGATCAACACAGATACGCAGTATTTT.

This clonotype was counted a single time. The chain combines TRBV6-2 or TRBV6-3 with TRBJ1-1; D remains unclear. This CDR3 has 13 residues. CDR1 and CDR2 from the germline V gene are MNHEY and SVGEGT. Trimming removed 7 bases at V and 0 bases at J, with 9 bases between. CDR3 loop: CASIKNLNTEAFF. The CDR3 DNA reads as TGTGCCAGCATTAAGAACCTGAACACTGAAGCTTTCTTT.

J is TRBJ2-1 and V is TRBV6-1; no clear D. CDR3 length equals 14 residues. The ends were cut back, 6 bases at V and 8 bases at J, with 17 bases in the middle. The germline V gene encodes CDR1 MNHNS and CDR2 SASEGT. This CDR3 reads CASSEWRFPYEQFF. DNA of the CDR3: TGTGCCAGCAGCGAATGGCGCTTCCCGTATGAGCAGTTCTTC.

The chain links TRBV4-3 to TRBJ2-1, with a weak D call TRBD2 (5 bases). Germline CDR1 LGHNA, CDR2 YSLEER. The CDR3 contains 15 residues. V shed 0 bases and J shed 7 bases, with 13 bases lying between them. The CDR3 is CASSQEVFRGNEQFF. The CDR3 DNA reads TGCGCCAGCAGCCAAGAGGTGTTTCGGGGAAATGAGCAGTTCTTC.

This clonotype was counted only a few times. The chain joins TRBV7-9 to TRBJ1-2; 8 bases match TRBD1. Germline CDR1 and CDR2: SEHNR and FQNEAQ (reference sequence). V lost 5 bases to trimming and J lost 6 bases; unmatched junction nucleotides: 11. The CDR3 spans 15 residues. Here the CDR3 reads CASSRHPGQGNGYTF. CDR3 DNA sequence: TGTGCCAGCAGCCGCCACCCCGGACAGGGAAATGGCTACACCTTC.

The V gene is TRBV5-6, the J gene TRBJ1-5, with D unresolved. Trimming removed 3 bases at V and 4 bases at J, with 11 bases between. There are 14 residues in the CDR3. The germline CDR1 and CDR2 sequences are SGHDT and YYEEEE. The CDR3 sequence is CASSSQDDNQPQHF. The CDR3 DNA reads as TGTGCCAGCAGCTCTCAGGATGATAATCAGCCCCAGCATTTT.